This T cell receptor beta chain was obtained from a study of shared clonotypes between healthy human individuals. Concerning this clone: Its antigen is not identified.

Libraries were prepared by immunoSEQ multiplex PCR; TCRdb keeps only in-frame clonotypes and omits some of them. Seen here are 2 million to 2.5 million clones, about 94% observed once, and the top ten hold around 1.1%. The CDR3 loop spans 18 amino acids. The V gene end was trimmed by 4 bases and the J gene end by 4 bases; junction bases not matched to a gene: 14. Germline V gives CDR1 PRHDT, CDR2 FYEKMQ (reference sequence). Study results and limitations: Some naive CD4 clonotypes, about 5%, turned up in common across a handful of donors. Larger estimated richness was generally seen in naive subsets than in memory subsets.

The naive CD8 fraction comprised CD45RO-negative cells positively selected for CCR7 and excluded terminally differentiated effector memory CD45RA+ cells. All of the donors resided in Nashville, Tennessee, and each was a Caucasian adult. The J gene is TRBJ2-3, the V gene TRBV13; 10 nucleotides match TRBD2. Sequencing was carried out using naive CD8+ T cells sorted from blood. The TCR originated in a man aged 18 to 29 in good health. The CDR3 nucleotides read TGTGCCAGCAGCTCTACTAGCGGGAAGCTACCGTCGGCAGATACGCAGTATTTT. It is translated as CASSSTSGKLPSADTQYF. The full variable domain, its missing parts supplied by reference TRBV13 and TRBJ2-3, is AAGVIQSPRHLIKEKRETATLKCYPIPRHDTVYWYQQGPGQDPQFLISFYEKMQSDKGSIPDRFSAQQFSDYHSELNMSSLELGDSALYFCASSSTSGKLPSADTQYFGPGTRLTVL.